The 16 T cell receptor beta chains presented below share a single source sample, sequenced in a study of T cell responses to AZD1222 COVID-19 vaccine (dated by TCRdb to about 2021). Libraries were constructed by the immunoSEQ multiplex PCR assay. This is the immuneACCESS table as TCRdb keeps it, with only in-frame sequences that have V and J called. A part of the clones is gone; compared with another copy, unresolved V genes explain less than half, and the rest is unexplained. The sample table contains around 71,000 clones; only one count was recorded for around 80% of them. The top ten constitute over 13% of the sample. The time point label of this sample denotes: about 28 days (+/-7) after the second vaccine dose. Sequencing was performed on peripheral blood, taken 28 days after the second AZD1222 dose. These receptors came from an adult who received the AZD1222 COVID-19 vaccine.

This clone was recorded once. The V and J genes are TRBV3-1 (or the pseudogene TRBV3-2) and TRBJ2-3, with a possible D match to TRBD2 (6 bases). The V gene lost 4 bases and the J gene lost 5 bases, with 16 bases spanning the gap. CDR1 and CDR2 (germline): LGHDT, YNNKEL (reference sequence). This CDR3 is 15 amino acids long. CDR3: CASSPRTVGGDTQYF. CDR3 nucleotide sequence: TGTGCCAGCAGCCCACGGACCGTCGGGGGAGATACGCAGTATTTT.

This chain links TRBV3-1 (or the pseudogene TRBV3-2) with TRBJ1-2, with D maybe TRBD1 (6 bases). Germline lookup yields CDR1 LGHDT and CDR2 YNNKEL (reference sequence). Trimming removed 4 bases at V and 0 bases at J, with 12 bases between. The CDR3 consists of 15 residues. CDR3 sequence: CASSPPGAPNYGYTF. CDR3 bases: TGTGCCAGCAGCCCTCCGGGGGCTCCTAACTATGGCTACACCTTC.

CDR3 nucleotides: TGTGCCAGCAGTGAAGCTGCGGCTCGGACCAATCAGCCCCAGCATTTT. This sequence encodes CASSEAAARTNQPQHF. The chain employs TRBV6-1 and TRBJ1-5; D is unclear. The CDR3 totals 16 residues. Germline V gene sequence: CDR1 MNHNS, CDR2 SASEGT. Trimming shortened V by 0 bases and J by 3 bases, and 12 bases separated the two germline ends.

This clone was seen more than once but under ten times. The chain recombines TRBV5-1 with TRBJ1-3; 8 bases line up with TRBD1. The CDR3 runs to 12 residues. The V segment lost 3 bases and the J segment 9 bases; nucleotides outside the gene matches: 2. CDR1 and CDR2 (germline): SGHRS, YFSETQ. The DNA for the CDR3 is TGCGCCAGCAGCTACACAGGGGGCACCATATATTTT. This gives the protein CASSYTGGTIYF.

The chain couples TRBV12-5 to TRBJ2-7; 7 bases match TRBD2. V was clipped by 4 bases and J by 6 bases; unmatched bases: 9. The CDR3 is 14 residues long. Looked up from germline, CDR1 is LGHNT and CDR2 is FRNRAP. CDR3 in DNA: TGTGCTAGTGGTTCGGTGATGGGAGGGCTCGAGCAGTACTTC. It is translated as CASGSVMGGLEQYF. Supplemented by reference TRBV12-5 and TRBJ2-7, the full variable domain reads DARVTQTPRHKVTEMGQEVTMRCQPILGHNTVFWYRQTMMQGLELLAYFRNRAPLDDSGMPKDRFSAEMPDATLATLKIQPSEPRDSAVYFCASGSVMGGLEQYFGPGTRLTVT.

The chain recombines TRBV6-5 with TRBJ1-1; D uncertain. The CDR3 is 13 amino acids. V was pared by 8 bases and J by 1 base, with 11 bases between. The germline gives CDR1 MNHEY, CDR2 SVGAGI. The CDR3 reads CASGLEENTEAFF. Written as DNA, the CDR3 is TGTGCCAGCGGGTTGGAGGAGAACACTGAAGCTTTCTTT.

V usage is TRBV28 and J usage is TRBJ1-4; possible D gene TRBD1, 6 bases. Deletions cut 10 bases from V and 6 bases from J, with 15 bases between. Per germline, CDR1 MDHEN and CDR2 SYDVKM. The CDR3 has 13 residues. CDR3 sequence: CAILSGADEKLFF. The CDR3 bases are TGTGCCATCCTATCAGGGGCCGATGAAAAACTGTTTTTT.

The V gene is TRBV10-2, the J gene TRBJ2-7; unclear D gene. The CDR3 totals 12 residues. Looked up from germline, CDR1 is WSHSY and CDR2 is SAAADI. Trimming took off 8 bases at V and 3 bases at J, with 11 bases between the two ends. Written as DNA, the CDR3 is TGCGCCAGCCTTGGGGTTTTCTACGAGCAGTACTTC. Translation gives CASLGVFYEQYF.

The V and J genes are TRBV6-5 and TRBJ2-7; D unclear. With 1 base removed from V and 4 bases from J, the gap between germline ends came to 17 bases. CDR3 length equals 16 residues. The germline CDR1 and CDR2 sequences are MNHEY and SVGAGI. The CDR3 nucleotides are TGTGCCAGCAGTTACTATCCAGCCCTCCCCACTTACGAGCAGTACTTC. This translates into CASSYYPALPTYEQYF.

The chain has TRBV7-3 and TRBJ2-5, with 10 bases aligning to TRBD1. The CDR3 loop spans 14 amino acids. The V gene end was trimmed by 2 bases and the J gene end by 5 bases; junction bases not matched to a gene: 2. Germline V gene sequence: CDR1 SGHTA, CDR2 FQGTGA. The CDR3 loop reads CASSLGDRGETQYF. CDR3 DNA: TGTGCCAGCAGCTTAGGGGACAGGGGTGAGACCCAGTACTTC.

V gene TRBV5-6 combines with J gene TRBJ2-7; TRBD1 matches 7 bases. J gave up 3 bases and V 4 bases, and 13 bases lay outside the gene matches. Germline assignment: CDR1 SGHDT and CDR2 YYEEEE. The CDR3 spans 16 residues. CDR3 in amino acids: CASSRLLGTELYEQYF. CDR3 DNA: TGTGCCAGCAGCCGACTTCTCGGGACAGAGCTCTACGAGCAGTACTTC.

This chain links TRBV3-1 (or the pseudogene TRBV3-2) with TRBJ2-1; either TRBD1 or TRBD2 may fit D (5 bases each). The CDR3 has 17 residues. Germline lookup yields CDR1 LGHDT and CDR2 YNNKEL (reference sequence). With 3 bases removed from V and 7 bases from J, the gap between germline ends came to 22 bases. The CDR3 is CASSQPTGTVGSNEQFF. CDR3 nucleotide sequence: TGTGCCAGCAGCCAGCCTACGGGGACGGTCGGTAGTAATGAGCAGTTCTTC.

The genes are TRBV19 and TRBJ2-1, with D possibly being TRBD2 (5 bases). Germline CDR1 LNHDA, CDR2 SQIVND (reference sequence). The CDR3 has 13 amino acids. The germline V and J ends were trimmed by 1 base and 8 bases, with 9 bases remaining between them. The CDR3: CASSIVEADEQFF. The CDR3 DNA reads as TGTGCCAGTAGTATAGTGGAGGCCGATGAGCAGTTCTTC.

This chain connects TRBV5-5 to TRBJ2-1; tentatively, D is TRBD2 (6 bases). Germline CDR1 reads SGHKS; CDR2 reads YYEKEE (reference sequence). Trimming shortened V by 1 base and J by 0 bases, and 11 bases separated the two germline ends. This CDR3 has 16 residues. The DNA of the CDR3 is TGTGCCAGCAGCTTGTCGGACGGGAGCTCCTACAATGAGCAGTTCTTC. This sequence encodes CASSLSDGSSYNEQFF.

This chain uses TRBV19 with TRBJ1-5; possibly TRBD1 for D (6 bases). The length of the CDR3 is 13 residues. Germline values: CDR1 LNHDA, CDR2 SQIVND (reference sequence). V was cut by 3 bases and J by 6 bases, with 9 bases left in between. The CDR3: CASSMNRAQPQHF. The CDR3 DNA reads TGTGCCAGTAGTATGAACAGGGCTCAGCCCCAGCATTTT.

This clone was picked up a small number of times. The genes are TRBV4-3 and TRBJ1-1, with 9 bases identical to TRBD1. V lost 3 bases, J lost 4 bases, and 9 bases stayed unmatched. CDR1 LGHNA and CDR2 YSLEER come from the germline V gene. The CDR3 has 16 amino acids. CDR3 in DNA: TGCGCCAGCAGCCATGTCACCGGGACAGGGCCCACTGAAGCTTTCTTT. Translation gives CASSHVTGTGPTEAFF.